The rows below give T cell receptor beta chains drawn from one sample of a study of blood T cell repertoires in COVID-19. Repertoires were generated with immunoSEQ multiplex PCR, while TCRdb's copy carries only in-frame clones and drops some. The data show 250,000 or so clones, 70% to 90% seen once. Sequencing was carried out using peripheral blood. These receptors were obtained from a man younger than 35 with active or convalescent COVID-19. The CDR3 runs from the conserved cysteine through the conserved F or W. The order of the fields is D gene, J gene, V gene, clone size, CDR3 protein, CDR3 DNA. The D gene is left open where the match is weak. Clone size is not always given. Where it is, it says once, few, many or a class for expanded clones.

TRBD2 | TRBJ2-5 | TRBV5-1 | - | CASSSSPREYETQYF | TGCGCCAGCAGCTCGTCCCCGCGGGAGTACGAGACCCAGTACTTC
TRBD2 | TRBJ2-3 | TRBV28 | - | CASWGEGDADTQYF | TGTGCCAGCTGGGGGGAGGGCGACGCAGATACGCAGTATTTT
- | TRBJ1-1 | TRBV6-5 | - | CASSFDFRGNTEAFF | TGTGCCAGCAGTTTCGACTTCCGGGGTAACACTGAAGCTTTCTTT
- | TRBJ1-4 | TRBV23-1 | - | CASSQSGTRVSKLFF | TGCGCCAGCAGTCAAAGCGGGACAAGGGTTTCAAAACTGTTTTTT
TRBD2 | TRBJ2-1 | TRBV6-2/TRBV6-3 | - | CASSYFGTSYEQFF | TGTGCCAGCAGTTACTTCGGGACTAGCTATGAGCAGTTCTTC
- | TRBJ2-2 | TRBV7-9 | once | CASSSPGLSTGELFF | TGTGCCAGCAGCTCGCCGGGACTCTCGACCGGGGAGCTGTTTTTT
- | TRBJ2-7 | TRBV7-9 | - | CASSTTQGMSEQYF | TGTGCCAGCAGCACGACGCAGGGGATGAGCGAGCAGTACTTC
TRBD1 | TRBJ1-4 | TRBV5-4 | - | CASSLRQGSNEKLFF | TGTGCCAGCAGCTTGCGACAGGGGAGTAATGAAAAACTGTTTTTT
TRBD1 | TRBJ2-7 | TRBV5-1 | - | CASGSGTGLTYEQYF | TGCGCCAGCGGATCCGGGACAGGGCTTACCTACGAGCAGTACTTC
TRBD1 | TRBJ1-3 | TRBV12-5 | - | CASGLALTGENANGNTIYF | TGTGCTAGTGGTTTGGCCCTGACAGGGGAGAATGCTAATGGAAACACCATATATTTT
TRBD1 | TRBJ2-5 | TRBV29-1 | - | CSAWTGVGETQYF | TGCAGCGCCTGGACAGGGGTAGGAGAGACCCAGTACTTC
- | TRBJ1-6 | TRBV6-2/TRBV6-3 | - | CASSYRGSYNSPLHF | TGTGCCAGCAGTTACCGGGGCTCCTATAATTCACCCCTCCACTTT
TRBD2 | TRBJ2-1 | TRBV7-7 | - | CASSSGAGAYNEQFF | TGTGCTAGCAGCTCCGGAGCGGGAGCTTACAATGAGCAGTTCTTC
TRBD1 | TRBJ1-2 | TRBV6-5 | - | CATFRGTRSNGYTF | TGTGCCACCTTCAGGGGGACACGTTCGAATGGCTACACCTTC
- | TRBJ1-1 | TRBV5-1 | - | CASRLTGYTEAFF | TGCGCCAGCAGACTCACAGGTTACACTGAAGCTTTCTTT
- | TRBJ1-1 | TRBV9 | - | CASSVSGGEAFF | TGTGCCAGCAGCGTATCCGGGGGAGAAGCTTTCTTT
- | TRBJ1-2 | TRBV7-2 | - | CASSSNQDSLYGYTF | TGTGCCAGCAGCTCGAACCAGGACAGCCTCTATGGCTACACCTTC
- | TRBJ1-1 | TRBV7-9 | - | CASIPPEAGRDTEAFF | TGTGCCAGCATCCCTCCCGAGGCAGGGCGCGACACTGAAGCTTTCTTT
- | TRBJ1-2 | TRBV5-4 | few | CASSPTTEGSYGYTF | TGTGCCAGCAGCCCTACTACCGAGGGCAGCTATGGCTACACCTTC
TRBD2 | TRBJ2-1 | TRBV4-2 | - | CASSPSAGFGNEQFF | TGTGCCAGCAGCCCATCAGCGGGGTTCGGCAATGAGCAGTTCTTC